The present T cell receptor beta chain was sequenced within a study of cytomegalovirus exposure and HLA in healthy donors. The study's findings and limits: Later work showed greater clonal expansion in HLA-associated TCR beta chains than in equally common others. Presence/absence analysis assumed near-uniform sequencing depth across donors. Some public TCRs appeared in many individuals, while most sequences were rare.

PCR primers comprised 60 Vbeta and 13 Jbeta primers. Sequenced by immunoSEQ multiplex PCR; TCRdb stores in-frame clones only, minus some. This sample yields around 200,000 clones, of which approximately 80% are seen a single time; roughly 2.6% belongs to the top ten. The germline gives CDR1 SGHRS, CDR2 YFSETQ. This CDR3 region has 12 residues. V was shortened by 4 bases and J by 5 bases, with 9 bases between the two germline ends. Those who donated were healthy bone marrow donors. A word on this clone: The antigen remains unidentified.

This TCR was sampled from a woman in her fifties or sixties in good health and CMV-seropositive. Sequenced sample: PBMCs. This chain connects TRBV5-1 to TRBJ1-1, with a possible D match to TRBD1 (5 bases). The chain's CDR3 is CASSLGATEAFF. The DNA for the CDR3 is TGCGCCAGCAGCCTAGGGGCAACTGAAGCTTTCTTT.